The rows below give T cell receptor beta chains drawn from one sample of a study of blood T cell repertoires in COVID-19. Libraries were prepared by immunoSEQ multiplex PCR; TCRdb keeps only in-frame clonotypes and omits some of them. The table lists 200,000 to 300,000 clones, over 70% of them singletons. Sample: peripheral blood. All receptors come from a woman at least 80 years old with acute or convalescent COVID-19. Each CDR3 is given with its conserved first and last residue. The order of the fields is D gene, clone size, J gene, V gene, CDR3 DNA, CDR3 protein. D genes are given only for firm matches. Size is omitted from some rows. Given values are once, few, many or a class for expanded clones.

>NA|once|TRBJ2-5|TRBV5-8
TGTGCCAGCAGCGCCCACAGGGCCCAAGAGACCCAGTACTTC
CASSAHRAQETQYF
>NA|NA|TRBJ2-7|TRBV5-1
TGCGCCAGCAGCTTGGCACCAGGGCATTCCTACGAGCAGTACTTC
CASSLAPGHSYEQYF
>TRBD1|few|TRBJ2-1|TRBV3-1/TRBV3-2
TGTGCCAGCAGCCAAGATCTGGGACAGGGTCCCTCCTACAATGAGCAGTTCTTC
CASSQDLGQGPSYNEQFF
>TRBD1|NA|TRBJ1-2|TRBV5-1
TGCGCCAGCTCCTCCGGGACAGGGGACAACTATGGCTACACCTTC
CASSSGTGDNYGYTF
>TRBD2|NA|TRBJ2-7|TRBV7-2
TGTGCCAGCAGCTACAGCGGGAAATACGAGCAGTACTTC
CASSYSGKYEQYF
>NA|NA|TRBJ2-5|TRBV2
TGTGCCAGCAGACAGGACCAAGAGACCCAGTACTTC
CASRQDQETQYF
>NA|NA|TRBJ2-7|TRBV6-1
TGTGCCAGCAGTGAAAGGAGCTCCTACGAGCAGTACTTC
CASSERSSYEQYF
>NA|once|TRBJ1-1|TRBV3-1/TRBV3-2
TGTGCCAGCAGCCAAGGGAGGGACACTGAAGCTTTCTTT
CASSQGRDTEAFF
>TRBD1|NA|TRBJ2-7|TRBV29-1
TGCAGCGTTGTCAACCGGGACAGGGGCTACGAGCAGTACTTC
CSVVNRDRGYEQYF
>NA|NA|TRBJ2-1|TRBV29-1
TGCAGCGCCCCCGGTAGTCGGGACTCCTACAATGAGCAGTTCTTC
CSAPGSRDSYNEQFF
>NA|NA|TRBJ1-2|TRBV2
TGTGCCAGCACATTGGGGGGGCATGGCTACACCTTC
CASTLGGHGYTF
>NA|NA|TRBJ2-3|TRBV7-9
TGTGCCAGCAGCTTAGCGGAGGGGGCTGGTACGCAGTATTTT
CASSLAEGAGTQYF
>NA|NA|TRBJ2-1|TRBV3-1/TRBV3-2
TGTGCCAGCAGCCAAGACAGATACAATGAGCAGTTCTTC
CASSQDRYNEQFF
>TRBD2|few|TRBJ2-1|TRBV12-3/TRBV12-4
TGTGCCAGCAGTCCCGGGACTAGCGTCGAGCAGTTCTTC
CASSPGTSVEQFF
>TRBD1|NA|TRBJ1-1|TRBV12-3/TRBV12-4
TGTGCCAGCAGACCCCGACAGGGGGATGAAGCTTTCTTT
CASRPRQGDEAFF
>TRBD1|NA|TRBJ1-5|TRBV7-9
TGTGCCAGCAGCCAAGACAGGGGGCGTCCCTTCAATCAGCCCCAGCATTTT
CASSQDRGRPFNQPQHF